These T cell receptor beta chains were read from a single sample in a study of regulatory T cells in long-lasting Graves disease. TCRdb called the multiplex PCR reads again in MiXCR, with one record for every CDR3 protein. The sample yields more than 450,000 distinct CDR3 sequences, roughly 15% seen once. Another study also made use of these data, one on T cells in Graves' hyperthyroidism and ophthalmopathy.

The source was peripheral blood mononuclear cells (PBMCs), collected at new diagnosis, from a patient treated with antithyroid drugs. The receptors shown here come from a man aged 35 to 55 with Graves disease. CDR3s include the opening cysteine and the closing phenylalanine or tryptophan. The D gene is left open where the match is weak. Not every row has a clone size; where given, it reads once, few, many or a size class.

clone size: many
D gene: TRBD2
V gene: TRBV27
J gene: TRBJ2-5
CDR3 DNA: TGTGCCAGCAGTTTTCGCGTGGCTAGCGGGATCGTCCGGGAGACCCAGTACTTC
CDR3 protein: CASSFRVASGIVRETQYF

clone size: many
D gene: TRBD2
V gene: TRBV12-5
J gene: TRBJ2-3
CDR3 DNA: TGTGCTAGTGGTTTCGTAGCGGGAGCCCCGGGGAGCACAGATACGCAGTATTTT
CDR3 protein: CASGFVAGAPGSTDTQYF

clone size: few
D gene: TRBD1
V gene: TRBV28
J gene: TRBJ2-4
CDR3 DNA: TGTGCCAGCAGTCCGGACCCGACAGGGGGCCTAGCCAAAAACATTCAGTACTTC
CDR3 protein: CASSPDPTGGLAKNIQYF

clone size: many
D gene: NA
V gene: TRBV20-1
J gene: TRBJ2-5
CDR3 DNA: TGCAGTGCTACCCATACGAGGCGGGAGACCCAGTACTTC
CDR3 protein: CSATHTRRETQYF

clone size: NA
D gene: TRBD2
V gene: TRBV5-1
J gene: TRBJ2-2
CDR3 DNA: TGCGCCAGCAGCTTGACTACTAGCGGGGTCGGGGAGCTGTTTTTT
CDR3 protein: CASSLTTSGVGELFF

clone size: few
D gene: TRBD1
V gene: TRBV15
J gene: TRBJ2-2
CDR3 DNA: TGTGCCACCAGCAGAGATAATTTTACCCCTGGGACAGGGAGGACCGGGGAGCTGTTTTTT
CDR3 protein: CATSRDNFTPGTGRTGELFF

clone size: few
D gene: NA
V gene: TRBV6-2/TRBV6-3
J gene: TRBJ1-4
CDR3 DNA: TGTGCCAGCAGTGAAACCGTCAGGGTGATGGATGAAAAACTGTTTTTT
CDR3 protein: CASSETVRVMDEKLFF

clone size: many
D gene: TRBD2
V gene: TRBV28
J gene: TRBJ2-1
CDR3 DNA: TGTGCCAGCAGTGGAGGGACTAGCGGATACTTCAATGAGCAGTTCTTC
CDR3 protein: CASSGGTSGYFNEQFF

clone size: many
D gene: TRBD2
V gene: TRBV28
J gene: TRBJ2-3
CDR3 DNA: TGTGCCAGCAGGCGACTAGCGGGAGCCACCCGCACAGATACGCAGTATTTT
CDR3 protein: CASRRLAGATRTDTQYF

clone size: few
D gene: NA
V gene: TRBV10-3
J gene: TRBJ2-7
CDR3 DNA: TGTGCCACCGGGATGGGCTACGAGCAGTACTTC
CDR3 protein: CATGMGYEQYF

clone size: many
D gene: NA
V gene: TRBV12-3/TRBV12-4
J gene: TRBJ1-1
CDR3 DNA: TGTGCCAGCAGACTAACGACGGGAAACACTGAAGCTTTCTTT
CDR3 protein: CASRLTTGNTEAFF

clone size: NA
D gene: NA
V gene: TRBV20-1
J gene: TRBJ1-3
CDR3 DNA: TGCAGTGCTAGAGATGGGCAAGGGTGGGATGGAAACACCATATATTTT
CDR3 protein: CSARDGQGWDGNTIYF

clone size: NA
D gene: TRBD2
V gene: TRBV5-5
J gene: TRBJ2-7
CDR3 DNA: TGTGCCAGCAGCTTGGGGGGACTAGATTACGAGCAGTACTTC
CDR3 protein: CASSLGGLDYEQYF

clone size: many
D gene: TRBD1
V gene: TRBV10-3
J gene: TRBJ1-4
CDR3 DNA: TGTGCCATCAGTGAGTCGCGGCGGGACAGCGGTGGGAAACTGTTTTTT
CDR3 protein: CAISESRRDSGGKLFF

clone size: once
D gene: NA
V gene: TRBV12-3/TRBV12-4
J gene: TRBJ1-2
CDR3 DNA: TGTGCCAGCAGTCTCTCGACAGGAAGTGCCAGCGGCTACACCTTC
CDR3 protein: CASSLSTGSASGYTF

clone size: NA
D gene: TRBD1
V gene: TRBV19
J gene: TRBJ2-1
CDR3 DNA: TGTGCCAGTAGTATACGGGACAGAGACAATGAGCAGTTCTTC
CDR3 protein: CASSIRDRDNEQFF

clone size: many
D gene: NA
V gene: TRBV7-2
J gene: TRBJ1-2
CDR3 DNA: TGTGCCAGCAGCTTAGGTTGGGGTGGCGGCTATGGCTACACCTTC
CDR3 protein: CASSLGWGGGYGYTF

clone size: NA
D gene: NA
V gene: TRBV28
J gene: TRBJ1-2
CDR3 DNA: TGTGCCAGCAGTTTTCGGACCCGCCACTATGGCTACACCTTC
CDR3 protein: CASSFRTRHYGYTF

clone size: many
D gene: TRBD2
V gene: TRBV2
J gene: TRBJ2-5
CDR3 DNA: TGTGCCACAGGACTAGCGGATACCCAAGAGACCCAGTACTTC
CDR3 protein: CATGLADTQETQYF

clone size: many
D gene: NA
V gene: TRBV6-2/TRBV6-3
J gene: TRBJ1-5
CDR3 DNA: TGTGCCAGCAGTTACTCCAGGGATAGCAATCAGCCCCAGCATTTT
CDR3 protein: CASSYSRDSNQPQHF

clone size: NA
D gene: TRBD1
V gene: TRBV30
J gene: TRBJ1-5
CDR3 DNA: TGTGCCCGTTCCGGGACAGGGGGGAATCAGCCCCAGCATTTT
CDR3 protein: CARSGTGGNQPQHF

clone size: NA
D gene: TRBD1
V gene: TRBV24-1
J gene: TRBJ2-1
CDR3 DNA: TGTGCCACCAGTGACCCAGGGGGCGCGGATGAGCAGTTCTTC
CDR3 protein: CATSDPGGADEQFF

clone size: many
D gene: TRBD2
V gene: TRBV7-2
J gene: TRBJ2-1
CDR3 DNA: TGTGCCAGCAGCCCGCGGACTAGCGGGAGATTTGGTGAGCAGTTCTTC
CDR3 protein: CASSPRTSGRFGEQFF

clone size: few
D gene: NA
V gene: TRBV27
J gene: TRBJ1-6
CDR3 DNA: TGTGCCAGCACCAGGGAAGCGGCCTATAATTCACCCCTCCACTTT
CDR3 protein: CASTREAAYNSPLHF

clone size: many
D gene: TRBD2
V gene: TRBV6-1
J gene: TRBJ2-1
CDR3 DNA: TGTGCCAGCAGTCGACTAGCGGGGTACAATGAGCAGTTCTTC
CDR3 protein: CASSRLAGYNEQFF

clone size: many
D gene: NA
V gene: TRBV28
J gene: TRBJ1-1
CDR3 DNA: TGTGCCAGTACCGGACCGAACACTGAAGCTTTCTTT
CDR3 protein: CASTGPNTEAFF

clone size: many
D gene: TRBD1
V gene: TRBV20-1
J gene: TRBJ1-2
CDR3 DNA: TGCAGTGCTAAGACAGGGTACTATGGCTACACCTTC
CDR3 protein: CSAKTGYYGYTF

clone size: few
D gene: TRBD2
V gene: TRBV29-1
J gene: TRBJ2-3
CDR3 DNA: TGCAGCGTTGGGCCGGGACTAGCGGGAGACCCAGATACGCAGTATTTT
CDR3 protein: CSVGPGLAGDPDTQYF

clone size: many
D gene: NA
V gene: TRBV2
J gene: TRBJ2-7
CDR3 DNA: TGTGCCAGCAGGGGGGAGTCCTACGAGCAGTACTTC
CDR3 protein: CASRGESYEQYF

clone size: many
D gene: NA
V gene: TRBV5-6
J gene: TRBJ2-5
CDR3 DNA: TGTGCCAGCCATACTCGGGGGCGCGGAGAGACCCAGTACTTC
CDR3 protein: CASHTRGRGETQYF

clone size: many
D gene: NA
V gene: TRBV27
J gene: TRBJ1-2
CDR3 DNA: TGTGCCAGCAGCGCGACAGGCCGTTCTGGCTACACCTTC
CDR3 protein: CASSATGRSGYTF

clone size: few
D gene: TRBD1
V gene: TRBV7-2
J gene: TRBJ2-5
CDR3 DNA: TGTGCCAGCAGCCCACGGACAGGGGGCGGGATGGTCCAAGAGACCCAGTACTTC
CDR3 protein: CASSPRTGGGMVQETQYF

clone size: few
D gene: NA
V gene: TRBV7-6
J gene: TRBJ1-3
CDR3 DNA: TGTGCCAGCAGCCCGGGACCACAAGACACCATATATTTT
CDR3 protein: CASSPGPQDTIYF

clone size: many
D gene: NA
V gene: TRBV6-1
J gene: TRBJ1-4
CDR3 DNA: TGTGCCAGCAGCCCGGGACACCGTTTAGCAACTAATGAAAAACTGTTTTTT
CDR3 protein: CASSPGHRLATNEKLFF

clone size: few
D gene: NA
V gene: TRBV7-9
J gene: TRBJ2-1
CDR3 DNA: TGTGCCAGCAGCTCCGGGGAGCAGTTCTTC
CDR3 protein: CASSSGEQFF

clone size: many
D gene: NA
V gene: TRBV10-3
J gene: TRBJ2-3
CDR3 DNA: TGTGCCATCAGTGATTGGCGGGGAGCCACAGATACGCAGTATTTT
CDR3 protein: CAISDWRGATDTQYF

clone size: NA
D gene: NA
V gene: TRBV11-2
J gene: TRBJ1-2
CDR3 DNA: TGCGCCAGCAGCCAGGGACACTCTGGCTACACCTTC
CDR3 protein: CASSQGHSGYTF

clone size: many
D gene: NA
V gene: TRBV29-1
J gene: TRBJ2-5
CDR3 DNA: TGCAGCGTTGAAGATCGGGCAGCAGAGACCCAGTACTTC
CDR3 protein: CSVEDRAAETQYF

clone size: NA
D gene: NA
V gene: TRBV6-4
J gene: TRBJ2-2
CDR3 DNA: TGTGCCAGCAGTGAAATGGGGCAGGCCGGGGAGCTGTTTTTT
CDR3 protein: CASSEMGQAGELFF

clone size: many
D gene: TRBD1
V gene: TRBV7-9
J gene: TRBJ2-7
CDR3 DNA: TGTGCCAGCAGCACCAAAGACAGGGGGGTCGAGCAGTACTTC
CDR3 protein: CASSTKDRGVEQYF

clone size: many
D gene: NA
V gene: TRBV2
J gene: TRBJ2-1
CDR3 DNA: TGTGCCAGCAGTGCCCCGGGCAGCCACGGTGAGCAGTTCTTC
CDR3 protein: CASSAPGSHGEQFF

clone size: NA
D gene: TRBD1
V gene: TRBV7-9
J gene: TRBJ2-2
CDR3 DNA: TGTGCCAGCAACTCCGGGACAGGGAACACCGGGGAGCTGTTTTTT
CDR3 protein: CASNSGTGNTGELFF

clone size: many
D gene: NA
V gene: TRBV12-3/TRBV12-4
J gene: TRBJ2-7
CDR3 DNA: TGTGCCAGCAGTTTAGTTCTAGGCGAAGGTGGCTCCTACGAGCAGTACTTC
CDR3 protein: CASSLVLGEGGSYEQYF

clone size: few
D gene: NA
V gene: TRBV6-1
J gene: TRBJ2-7
CDR3 DNA: TGTGCCACCAGTCCGGAGTTCTCCTACGAGCAGTACTTC
CDR3 protein: CATSPEFSYEQYF

clone size: many
D gene: NA
V gene: TRBV5-6
J gene: TRBJ2-5
CDR3 DNA: TGTGCCAGCAGCTTTGGGAGCGCTCAGGGGAGGTGGACCCAGTACTTC
CDR3 protein: CASSFGSAQGRWTQYF

clone size: NA
D gene: TRBD2
V gene: TRBV5-6
J gene: TRBJ2-1
CDR3 DNA: TGTGCCAGCAGCCCCAGGACTAGCGGAAATTCGAATGAGCAGTTCTTC
CDR3 protein: CASSPRTSGNSNEQFF

clone size: many
D gene: NA
V gene: TRBV6-1
J gene: TRBJ2-3
CDR3 DNA: TGTGCCAGCAGTGAAGCTAGGGGGTGGGGTACGCAGTATTTT
CDR3 protein: CASSEARGWGTQYF